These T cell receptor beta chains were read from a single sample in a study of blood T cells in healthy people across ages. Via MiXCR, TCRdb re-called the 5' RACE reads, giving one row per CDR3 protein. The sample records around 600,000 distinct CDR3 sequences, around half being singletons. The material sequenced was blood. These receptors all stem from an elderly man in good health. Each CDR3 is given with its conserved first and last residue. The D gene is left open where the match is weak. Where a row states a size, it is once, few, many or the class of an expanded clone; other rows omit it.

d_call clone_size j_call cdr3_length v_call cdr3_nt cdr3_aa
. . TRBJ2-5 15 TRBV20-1 TGCAGTGCTAGATCCGAAGCCCGACTAGTTGGGGAGCAGTACTTC CSARSEARLVGEQYF
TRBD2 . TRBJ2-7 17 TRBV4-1 TGCGCCAGCAGCCAAGATCGCTACTCGTCTAGCGGCGGCGAGCAGTACTTC CASSQDRYSSSGGEQYF
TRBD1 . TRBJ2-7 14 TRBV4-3 TGCGCCAGCAGCCAAGACAGGGGGCTTGACGAGCAGTACTTC CASSQDRGLDEQYF
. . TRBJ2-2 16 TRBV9 TGTGCCAGCAGCGTAGGCCAGGGGTTGGACACCGGGGAGCTGTTTTTT CASSVGQGLDTGELFF
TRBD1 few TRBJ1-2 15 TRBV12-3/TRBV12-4 TGTGCCAGCAGGGGACAGGGTATACGTCAGGCGGGCTACACCTTC CASRGQGIRQAGYTF
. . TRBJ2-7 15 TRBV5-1 TGCGCCAGCAGCTTCGGGGAGAGGGGGTACTACGAGCAGTACTTC CASSFGERGYYEQYF
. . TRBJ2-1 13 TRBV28 TGTGCCCGCAGCCTAGGTCCCAGCGATGAGCAGTTCTTC CARSLGPSDEQFF
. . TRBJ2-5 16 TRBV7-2 TGTGCCAGCAGCTTAGCTCTGGGGTCTCCTTACAATGAGCAGTACTTC CASSLALGSPYNEQYF
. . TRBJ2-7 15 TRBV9 TGTGCCAGCAGCGTTGGGACGGGCCCTGCTAGCGAGCAGTACTTC CASSVGTGPASEQYF
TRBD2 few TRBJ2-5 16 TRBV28 TGTGCCAGCAGTTCCCCTCGGACTAGCGGGAGAAAGGAGCAGTACTTC CASSSPRTSGRKEQYF
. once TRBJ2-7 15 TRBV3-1 TGTGCCAGCAGCCATTGGGCGGGGGCGCTCCACGAGCAGTACTTC CASSHWAGALHEQYF
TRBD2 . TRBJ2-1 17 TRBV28 TGTGCCAGCAGGGGGCTAGCGGGAGTAAACTTCTACAATGAGCAGTTCTTC CASRGLAGVNFYNEQFF
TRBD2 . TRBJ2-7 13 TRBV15 TGTGCCACCAGCAGAGATCTAGCGGGGGAGTCGTACTTC CATSRDLAGESYF
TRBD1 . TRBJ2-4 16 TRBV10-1 TGCGCCAGCAGTGAGACGAGGACAGGGGCGGGGGACATTCAGTACTTC CASSETRTGAGDIQYF
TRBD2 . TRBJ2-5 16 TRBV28 TGTGCCAGCACCCTCTCGGGTCTAGCGGGAGTCAATGAGCAGTACTTC CASTLSGLAGVNEQYF